This is a list of T cell receptor beta chains from one sample in a study of response to subunit inactivated influenza vaccine. TCRdb independently ran MiXCR on the RT-PCR reads; one entry per CDR3 protein. Here the sample spans about 310,000 distinct CDR3 sequences, 22% being singletons. The sample in question was PBMCs from blood, obtained approximately 20 months after vaccination. All receptors come from a man between 50 and 70 years old who received an inactivated influenza vaccine. Each CDR3 is given with its conserved first and last residue. A D gene is named only where the DNA matches it firmly. Expanded clones are given a class, and other clones once, few, many or no size at all.

J: TRBJ1-1; size: -; V: TRBV20-1; D: -; CDR3: CSAQPSGSNTEAFF; DNA: TGCAGTGCCCAGCCGTCTGGGTCGAACACTGAAGCTTTCTTT
J: TRBJ1-3; size: -; V: TRBV5-1; D: -; CDR3: CASSLAGGRGANTIYF; DNA: TGCGCCAGCAGCTTGGCCGGTGGAAGAGGGGCAAACACCATATATTTT
J: TRBJ2-5; size: -; V: TRBV5-1; D: -; CDR3: CASSLVQPQETQYF; DNA: TGCGCCAGCAGCTTGGTTCAGCCCCAAGAGACCCAGTACTTC
J: TRBJ2-2; size: -; V: TRBV19; D: -; CDR3: CASIGGRPGSCFF; DNA: -
J: TRBJ2-1; size: -; V: TRBV7-8; D: TRBD1; CDR3: CASRRIRTGGDNGNEQFF; DNA: TGTGCCAGCAGAAGGATTCGGACAGGGGGCGATAATGGCAATGAGCAGTTCTTC
J: TRBJ2-3; size: -; V: TRBV20-1; D: -; CDR3: CSALTGTDTQYF; DNA: TGCAGTGCCTTAACCGGCACAGATACGCAGTATTTT
J: TRBJ1-2; size: few; V: TRBV10-3; D: -; CDR3: CAISDPRTEWHGYTF; DNA: TGTGCCATCAGTGACCCTAGGACAGAATGGCATGGCTACACCTTC
J: TRBJ2-1; size: few; V: TRBV6-5; D: TRBD2; CDR3: CASSYSPGGPGNEQFF; DNA: TGTGCCAGCAGTTACTCGCCGGGAGGGCCCGGCAATGAGCAGTTCTTC
J: TRBJ2-3; size: -; V: TRBV12-3/TRBV12-4; D: TRBD2; CDR3: CASRQGLAATDTQYF; DNA: TGTGCCAGCAGGCAGGGACTAGCGGCCACAGATACGCAGTATTTT
J: TRBJ1-1; size: few; V: TRBV27; D: TRBD1; CDR3: CASGQGRLNTEAFF; DNA: TGTGCCAGCGGACAGGGACGGTTGAACACTGAAGCTTTCTTT
J: TRBJ1-6; size: many; V: TRBV10-3; D: -; CDR3: CAISDRESDSPLHF; DNA: TGTGCCATCAGTGACAGGGAATCGGATTCACCCCTCCACTTT
J: TRBJ1-2; size: -; V: TRBV10-3; D: TRBD1; CDR3: CAISESKTGGVYGYTF; DNA: TGTGCCATCAGTGAGTCTAAGACAGGGGGCGTCTATGGCTACACCTTC
J: TRBJ2-1; size: few; V: TRBV9; D: TRBD2; CDR3: CARSCGGNEQFF; DNA: TGTGCCAGATCGTGCGGGGGCAATGAGCAGTTCTTC
J: TRBJ2-7; size: few; V: TRBV20-1; D: -; CDR3: CSADNPIGSNPYEQYF; DNA: TGCAGTGCTGACAATCCAATAGGGTCAAACCCCTACGAGCAGTACTTC
J: TRBJ1-5; size: few; V: TRBV30; D: TRBD1; CDR3: CAWSVRTGNSNQPQHF; DNA: TGTGCCTGGAGTGTACGGACAGGTAATAGCAATCAGCCCCAGCATTTT
J: TRBJ1-3; size: few; V: TRBV10-3; D: -; CDR3: CAITGSHSGNTIYF; DNA: TGTGCCATCACTGGCAGCCACTCTGGAAACACCATATATTTT
J: TRBJ2-5; size: -; V: TRBV12-3/TRBV12-4; D: -; CDR3: CASSPQGLQETQYF; DNA: TGTGCCAGCAGTCCTCAGGGGCTCCAAGAGACCCAGTACTTC
J: TRBJ1-1; size: few; V: TRBV5-1; D: -; CDR3: CASSLVGWGTEAFF; DNA: TGCGCCAGCAGCTTGGTAGGTTGGGGCACTGAAGCTTTCTTT
J: TRBJ1-1; size: -; V: TRBV6-1; D: TRBD1; CDR3: CASTPGQGLREGYTEAFF; DNA: TGTGCCAGCACCCCGGGACAGGGACTTAGAGAGGGGTACACTGAAGCTTTCTTT
J: TRBJ1-6; size: many; V: TRBV12-3/TRBV12-4; D: -; CDR3: CASTTGGRALHF; DNA: TGTGCCAGCACCACGGGGGGTAGAGCCCTCCACTTT
J: TRBJ2-3; size: -; V: TRBV5-8; D: -; CDR3: CASSLGGTMTDTQYF; DNA: TGTGCCAGCAGCCTTGGGGGGACCATGACAGATACGCAGTATTTT
J: TRBJ1-5; size: -; V: TRBV6-1; D: TRBD1; CDR3: CASSEWRDRGHWSNQPQHF; DNA: TGTGCCAGCAGTGAATGGAGGGACAGGGGGCATTGGAGCAATCAGCCCCAGCATTTT
J: TRBJ2-7; size: few; V: TRBV9; D: -; CDR3: CASSLGAETSYEQYF; DNA: TGTGCCAGCTCCCTGGGGGCTGAGACTTCCTACGAGCAGTACTTC
J: TRBJ2-3; size: -; V: TRBV20-1; D: -; CDR3: CSASGGVPTSTDTQYF; DNA: TGCAGTGCTAGCGGGGGCGTTCCAACTAGCACAGATACGCAGTATTTT
J: TRBJ1-1; size: -; V: TRBV12-3/TRBV12-4; D: -; CDR3: CASSLGQIPEAFF; DNA: TGTGCCAGCAGTTTGGGCCAGATCCCTGAAGCTTTCTTT
J: TRBJ2-4; size: -; V: TRBV10-3; D: TRBD1; CDR3: CAISETQTGQGGTKNIQYF; DNA: TGTGCCATCAGTGAGACTCAAACAGGACAGGGGGGAACCAAAAACATTCAGTACTTC